This passage covers 4 T cell receptor beta chains from one sample sequenced in a study of Ad26.COV2.S vaccination and SARS-CoV-2 variants. The data were produced by immunoSEQ multiplex PCR, yet TCRdb's version contains in-frame clones alone and is incomplete. Of fewer than 500,000 clones in the sample, around nine tenths were seen once. Indicated treatment: 19 received Ad26.COV2.S at low or high dose, single or two shots; 5 received placebo; per-sample allocation not given. Sampling took place 63 days after the first vaccine or placebo injection. The sample here was peripheral blood, taken in a trial of Ad26.COV2.S vaccine versus placebo. The receptors were sampled from a person aged 18-60 years who received the Ad26.COV2.S COVID-19 vaccine or a placebo.

The rearrangement uses TRBV18 and TRBJ1-2, with TRBD1 matching over 7 bases. V dropped 1 base and J dropped 1; count of bases not matched to a gene: 6. This CDR3 has 16 residues. Looked up from germline, CDR1 is KGHSH and CDR2 is LQKENI. The CDR3 DNA is TGTGCCAGCTCACCACTAACAGGGGATCTTAACTATGGCTACACCTTC. This translates into CASSPLTGDLNYGYTF.

The chain links TRBV7-9 to TRBJ1-5; a weak D match, TRBD1 (5 bases). The V and J ends lost 5 bases and 0 bases respectively, with 8 bases between them. Germline V lookup: CDR1 SEHNR, CDR2 FQNEAQ (reference sequence). This CDR3 comprises 14 residues. The CDR3 coding sequence is TGTGCCAGCAGCCCGACAGATAGCAATCAGCCCCAGCATTTT. Translated: CASSPTDSNQPQHF.

The chain joins TRBV7-2 to TRBJ2-3; D unresolved. Trimming removed 7 bases at V and 3 bases at J, with 14 bases between. The CDR3 contains 14 residues. CDR1 and CDR2 from the germline V gene are SGHTA and FQGNSA. The CDR3 protein is CASTRRFGTDTQYF. The CDR3 DNA reads as TGTGCCAGCACCCGTCGGTTTGGGACAGATACGCAGTATTTT.

The gene calls are TRBV7-2 and TRBJ2-1; 9 bases align to TRBD2. This CDR3 contains 16 residues. Germline lookup yields CDR1 SGHTA and CDR2 FQGNSA. Trimming removed 3 bases from V and 2 bases from J; junction bases left unmatched: 5. The CDR3 loop is CASSFTSGSPYNEQFF. In DNA, the CDR3 is TGTGCCAGCAGCTTTACTAGCGGGTCCCCCTACAATGAGCAGTTCTTC.